The 28 T cell receptor beta chains given below trace back to one sample, sequenced in a study of T cell responses to AZD1222 COVID-19 vaccine. The table came from immunoSEQ multiplex PCR; TCRdb's copy has only in-frame clones and leaves some out. The sample holds 130,000 or so clones, roughly 89% seen once. Specimen: peripheral blood, collected on day 0 of AZD1222 vaccination. Receptors were obtained from an adult in good health.

J is TRBJ1-1 and V is TRBV2, with D possibly matching TRBD1 (6 bases). The V end was cut by 6 bases, the J end by 4 bases, with 12 bases between. The germline V gene has CDR1 SNHLY and CDR2 FYNNEI. This CDR3 is built from 13 residues. The CDR3 region is CASSTQGGTEAFF. The CDR3 region has the DNA TGTGCCAGCAGCACACAGGGCGGCACTGAAGCTTTCTTT.

CDR3: CASSGRDRVFEADTQYF. The CDR3 DNA reads TGTGCCAGCAGTGGCCGGGACAGGGTATTTGAAGCAGATACGCAGTATTTT. This chain uses TRBV25-1 with TRBJ2-3; 9 bases fit TRBD1. Germline V lookup: CDR1 MGHDK, CDR2 SYGVNS. The V segment lost 4 bases and the J segment 4 bases; nucleotides outside the gene matches: 12. The CDR3 totals 17 residues.

This chain joins TRBV18 and TRBJ1-5; D perhaps matches TRBD1 (6 bases). Germline assignment: CDR1 KGHSH and CDR2 LQKENI. The CDR3 is 16 amino acids. Between the trimmed V and J ends, which lost 6 bases and 0 bases, there was a span of 15 bases. DNA for the CDR3: TGTGCCAGCTCTCCTAGGACAGTTGATAGCAATCAGCCCCAGCATTTT. It yields the protein CASSPRTVDSNQPQHF.

This clone was seen just once. V gene TRBV3-1 (or the pseudogene TRBV3-2) combines with J gene TRBJ1-2; 7 nucleotides line up with TRBD1. J lost 6 bases, V lost 1 base, and 5 bases had no gene match. This CDR3 contains 14 residues. The germline gives CDR1 LGHDT, CDR2 YNNKEL (reference sequence). The CDR3 nucleotides are TGTGCCAGCAGCCAAGGGACAGGAGCAAATGGCTACACCTTC. It specifies CASSQGTGANGYTF.

The chain combines TRBV11-3 with TRBJ2-1, with D perhaps given as TRBD1 or TRBD2 (5 bases each). CDR1 and CDR2 (germline): SGHNT, YENEEA. V gave up 5 bases and J gave up 9 bases, with 14 bases separating them. The CDR3 loop spans 13 amino acids. CDR3 residues: CASSTGPTGEQFF. The CDR3 DNA reads TGTGCCAGCAGCACGGGACCCACCGGTGAGCAGTTCTTC.

The gene calls are TRBV6-5 and TRBJ1-5, with 7 positions matching TRBD1. The germline CDR1 and CDR2 sequences are MNHEY and SVGAGI. The length of the CDR3 is 14 residues. Trimming removed 5 bases from V and 3 bases from J; junction bases left unmatched: 4. The CDR3 loop is CASSQTGDNQPQHF. The CDR3 DNA sequence: TGTGCCAGCAGTCAAACAGGGGACAATCAGCCCCAGCATTTT.

The chain recombines TRBV6-2 or TRBV6-3 with TRBJ2-7; D possibly corresponds to TRBD2 (7 bases). CDR1 and CDR2 (germline): MNHEY, SVGEGT. Trimming left V 2 bases short and J 2 bases short, with 16 bases between. The CDR3 sequence is 16 residues long. CDR3 loop: CASSYSGGGRTYEQYF. CDR3 in DNA: TGTGCCAGCAGTTACAGTGGCGGGGGCCGCACCTACGAGCAGTACTTC.

The chain uses TRBV9 and TRBJ2-7; the match to TRBD2 covers 9 bases. CDR1 SGDLS and CDR2 YYNGEE come from the germline V gene. V trimming: 0 bases; J trimming: 6 bases; junction bases outside the gene matches: 7. The CDR3 sequence is 15 residues long. CDR3 DNA sequence: TGTGCCAGCAGCGTAGGGACTAGCGTTGGTGCCGAGCAGTACTTC. Translated, it gives CASSVGTSVGAEQYF.

The V and J genes are TRBV6-8 and TRBJ1-1; D call uncertain. V was clipped by 6 bases and J by 3 bases, with 17 bases between them. The CDR3 is made up of 15 amino acids. The germline V gene encodes CDR1 MNHGY and CDR2 SAAAGT. The CDR3 sequence: CASSPSKRDYTEAFF. CDR3 in DNA: TGTGCCAGCAGCCCCTCCAAACGGGATTACACTGAAGCTTTCTTT.

V gene TRBV5-1 combines with J gene TRBJ1-5; D uncertain. Trimming took 5 bases from V and 0 from J, leaving 18 bases between them. CDR3 length: 17 amino acids. The germline gives CDR1 SGHRS, CDR2 YFSETQ. The CDR3 nucleotides are TGCGCCAGCAGGCGGCTGGGTGGGCCCTATAGCAATCAGCCCCAGCATTTT. The encoded protein is CASRRLGGPYSNQPQHF.

This CDR3 is CASSLVGGSDTQYF. CDR3 sequence (DNA): TGCGCCAGCAGCTTGGTCGGGGGGTCAGATACGCAGTATTTT. The chain uses TRBV5-1 and TRBJ2-3, with TRBD2 matching 7 bases. With V trimmed by 0 bases and J by 4 bases, 2 bases remained unmatched. From germline, CDR1 is SGHRS and CDR2 YFSETQ. The CDR3 consists of 14 residues.

The CDR3 DNA reads TGTGCCAGCAGCAGGGGACAGGCACCCGGTCAGCCCCAGCATTTT. Translation: CASSRGQAPGQPQHF. The chain uses TRBV7-9 and TRBJ1-5, with 8 nucleotides matching TRBD1. Germline CDR1 SEHNR, CDR2 FQNEAQ (reference sequence). After removal of 5 bases from V and 6 bases from J, the junction contained 9 bases not matched to a gene. This CDR3 comprises 15 residues.

The chain has TRBV7-3 and TRBJ2-2; TRBD1 agrees at 8 bases. CDR1 is SGHTA, CDR2 FQGTGA, per germline. The length of the CDR3 is 15 residues. Germline trimming cut 2 bases from V and 5 bases from J; bases unmatched to any gene: 4. The CDR3, as DNA: TGTGCCAGCAGCTTAGGACAGGGACGGACCGGGGAGCTGTTTTTT. Protein sequence: CASSLGQGRTGELFF.

The J gene is TRBJ2-3, the V gene TRBV5-4; 10 bases are a match to TRBD1. Germline trimming cut 4 bases from V and 3 bases from J; bases unmatched to any gene: 5. The CDR3 is 15 residues long. Germline V lookup: CDR1 SGHNT, CDR2 YYREEE (reference sequence). Here the CDR3 reads CASSPPGQGTDTQYF. In DNA form, the CDR3 reads TGTGCCAGCAGCCCTCCGGGACAGGGGACAGATACGCAGTATTTT.

The V gene is TRBV12-3 or TRBV12-4, the J gene TRBJ1-1; D call uncertain. The ends were cut back, 3 bases at V and 6 bases at J, with 8 bases in the middle. The CDR3 has 12 residues. The CDR3 DNA sequence: TGTGCCAGCAGTTTTGTCGTCTCTGAAGCTTTCTTT. Translated, it gives CASSFVVSEAFF.

The chain employs TRBV6-1 and TRBJ1-5, with D perhaps TRBD1 (5 bases). CDR1 MNHNS and CDR2 SASEGT come from the germline V gene. CDR3 length: 16 amino acids. V lost 1 base and J lost 4, with 14 bases in between. The DNA of the CDR3 is TGTGCCAGCAGTGAAGGGGGGGGTCTCCGAAATCAGCCCCAGCATTTT. Encoded protein: CASSEGGGLRNQPQHF.

The genes are TRBV7-2 and TRBJ2-5, with 8 bases matching TRBD2. The germline V gene encodes CDR1 SGHTA and CDR2 FQGNSA. This CDR3 is built from 15 residues. Germline trimming cut 0 bases from V and 1 base from J; bases unmatched to any gene: 1. The CDR3 sequence is CASSLASGAQETQYF. The CDR3 region has the DNA TGTGCCAGCAGCTTAGCTAGCGGGGCCCAAGAGACCCAGTACTTC.

The chain has TRBV9 and TRBJ2-7, with D unclear. The CDR3 is 13 residues long. The germline V gene has CDR1 SGDLS and CDR2 YYNGEE. The germline V and J ends were trimmed by 1 base and 7 bases, with 12 bases remaining between them. This CDR3 is CASSVTSATEQYF. In nucleotides, the CDR3 is TGTGCCAGCAGCGTAACCTCCGCGACGGAGCAGTACTTC.

The chain has TRBV30 and TRBJ1-3, with no clear D. This CDR3 contains 11 residues. V was clipped by 5 bases and J by 6 bases, with 8 bases between them. CDR1 is GTSNPN, CDR2 SVGIG, per germline (reference sequence). DNA of the CDR3: TGTGCCTGGGGAAGGGAAAACACCATATATTTT. Translating gives CAWGRENTIYF.

This clone appeared once. The CDR3 sequence: CASSLGGQRNYGYTF. The DNA of the CDR3 is TGTGCCAGCAGCTTGGGGGGGCAGCGTAACTATGGCTACACCTTC. V is TRBV5-4 and J is TRBJ1-2; TRBD1 is a possible D gene (6 bases). Trimming took off 0 bases at V and 1 base at J, with 10 bases between the two ends. CDR1 and CDR2 from the germline V gene are SGHNT and YYREEE (reference sequence). The CDR3 length is 15 residues.

Note on this clone: Its ends do not fully match the called genes, so a read error is possible. V and J are TRBV18 and TRBJ1-1; D is undetermined. CDR1 is KGHSH and CDR2 is LQKENI in the germline V gene. CDR3 length: 12 residues. This CDR3 is CASSPQNTEAFF. The DNA for the CDR3 is TGTGCCAGCTCCCCACAGAACACTGAAGCTTTCTTT.

The chain joins TRBV3-1 (or the pseudogene TRBV3-2) to TRBJ2-2; a possible D gene is TRBD1 (6 bases). The V gene's germline CDR1 is LGHDT and CDR2 YNNKEL (reference sequence). V lost 4 bases and J 4 bases, leaving 13 bases between the germline ends. The CDR3 loop spans 15 amino acids. The CDR3 spells CASSLEQGTTGELFF. CDR3 DNA sequence: TGTGCCAGCAGCCTTGAACAGGGTACCACCGGGGAGCTGTTTTTT.

The J gene is TRBJ1-4, the V gene TRBV9, with 9 positions matching TRBD1. From germline, CDR1 is SGDLS and CDR2 YYNGEE. The CDR3 has 15 residues. The V segment lost 3 bases and the J segment 7 bases; nucleotides outside the gene matches: 7. CDR3 sequence reads: CASSAPGQGVEKLFF. The CDR3 nucleotides are TGTGCCAGCAGCGCCCCGGGACAGGGTGTTGAAAAACTGTTTTTT.

This rearrangement joins TRBV6-4 to TRBJ2-3; 14 bases fit TRBD2. This CDR3 is built from 16 residues. Losses at the gene ends were 5 bases for V and 2 bases for J; bases not matched to a gene: 3. The germline CDR1 and CDR2 sequences are MRHNA and SNTAGT. Written as DNA, the CDR3 is TGTGCCAGCAGTAGACTAGCGGGAGGGCCCACAGATACGCAGTATTTT. This encodes CASSRLAGGPTDTQYF.

The chain couples TRBV6-6 to TRBJ2-4, with D tentatively TRBD2 (5 bases). Germline CDR1 MNHNY, CDR2 SVGAGI (reference sequence). With 5 bases removed from V and 0 bases from J, the gap between germline ends came to 14 bases. CDR3 length equals 16 residues. CDR3 loop: CASSRTDGVAKNIQYF. The CDR3 DNA reads TGTGCCAGCAGTCGGACGGACGGGGTAGCCAAAAACATTCAGTACTTC.

V and J are TRBV9 and TRBJ2-3, with no clear D. Per germline, CDR1 SGDLS and CDR2 YYNGEE. Trimming pared 3 bases from V and 6 bases from J, leaving 20 bases between. CDR3 length: 16 residues. The CDR3 bases are TGTGCCAGCAGCGGACGGACGTTAACTGGATTGGATACGCAGTATTTT. Translating it yields CASSGRTLTGLDTQYF.

The V gene is TRBV5-3, the J gene TRBJ1-2; D is ambiguous. TRBV5-3 is annotated as an ORF whose role is uncertain. The CDR3 is 12 amino acids. Trimming pared 0 bases from V and 8 bases from J, leaving 8 bases between. Here the CDR3 reads CARSLDSGGYTF. Written as DNA, the CDR3 is TGTGCCAGAAGCTTGGACAGTGGCGGCTACACCTTC.

The V call is TRBV18, the J call TRBJ1-1, with 9 bases matching TRBD1. Germline CDR1 and CDR2: KGHSH and LQKENI. V lost 3 bases, J lost 4 bases, and 3 bases stayed unmatched. This CDR3 spans 14 amino acids. In nucleotides, the CDR3 is TGTGCCAGCTCACCTTGGACAGGGGTCACTGAAGCTTTCTTT. Protein sequence: CASSPWTGVTEAFF.